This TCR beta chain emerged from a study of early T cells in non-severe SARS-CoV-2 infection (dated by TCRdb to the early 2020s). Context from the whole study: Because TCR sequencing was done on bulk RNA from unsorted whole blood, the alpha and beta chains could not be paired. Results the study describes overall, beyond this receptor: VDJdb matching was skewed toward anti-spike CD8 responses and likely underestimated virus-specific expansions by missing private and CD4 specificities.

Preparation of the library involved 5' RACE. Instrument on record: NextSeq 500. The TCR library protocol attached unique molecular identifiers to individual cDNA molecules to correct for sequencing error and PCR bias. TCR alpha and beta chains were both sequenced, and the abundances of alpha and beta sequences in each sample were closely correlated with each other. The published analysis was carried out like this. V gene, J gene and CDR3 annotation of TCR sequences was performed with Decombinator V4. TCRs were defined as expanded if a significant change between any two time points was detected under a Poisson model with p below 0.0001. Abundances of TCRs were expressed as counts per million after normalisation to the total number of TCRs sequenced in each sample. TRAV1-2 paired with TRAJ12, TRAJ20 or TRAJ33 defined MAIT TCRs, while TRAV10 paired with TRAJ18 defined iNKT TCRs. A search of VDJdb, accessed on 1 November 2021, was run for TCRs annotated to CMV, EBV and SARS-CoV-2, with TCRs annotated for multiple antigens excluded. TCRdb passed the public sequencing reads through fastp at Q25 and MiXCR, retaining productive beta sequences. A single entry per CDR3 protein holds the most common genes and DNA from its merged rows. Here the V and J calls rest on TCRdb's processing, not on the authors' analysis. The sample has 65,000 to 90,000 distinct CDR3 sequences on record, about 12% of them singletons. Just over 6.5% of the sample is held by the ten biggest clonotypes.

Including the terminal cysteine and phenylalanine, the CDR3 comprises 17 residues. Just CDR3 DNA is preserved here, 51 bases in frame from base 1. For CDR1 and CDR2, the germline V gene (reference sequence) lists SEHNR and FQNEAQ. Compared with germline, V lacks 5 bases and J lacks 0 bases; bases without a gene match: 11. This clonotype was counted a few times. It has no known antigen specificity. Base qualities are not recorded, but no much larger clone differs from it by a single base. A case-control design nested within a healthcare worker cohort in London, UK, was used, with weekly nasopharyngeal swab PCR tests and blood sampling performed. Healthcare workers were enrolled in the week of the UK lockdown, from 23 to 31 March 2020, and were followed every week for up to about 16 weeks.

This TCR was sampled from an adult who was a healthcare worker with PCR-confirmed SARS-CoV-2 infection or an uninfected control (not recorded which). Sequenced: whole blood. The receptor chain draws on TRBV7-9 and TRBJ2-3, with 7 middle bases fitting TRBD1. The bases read TGTGCCAGCAGCCTCCCGACAGGGACGGCGAGCACAGATACGCAGTATTTT. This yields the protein CASSLPTGTASTDTQYF.